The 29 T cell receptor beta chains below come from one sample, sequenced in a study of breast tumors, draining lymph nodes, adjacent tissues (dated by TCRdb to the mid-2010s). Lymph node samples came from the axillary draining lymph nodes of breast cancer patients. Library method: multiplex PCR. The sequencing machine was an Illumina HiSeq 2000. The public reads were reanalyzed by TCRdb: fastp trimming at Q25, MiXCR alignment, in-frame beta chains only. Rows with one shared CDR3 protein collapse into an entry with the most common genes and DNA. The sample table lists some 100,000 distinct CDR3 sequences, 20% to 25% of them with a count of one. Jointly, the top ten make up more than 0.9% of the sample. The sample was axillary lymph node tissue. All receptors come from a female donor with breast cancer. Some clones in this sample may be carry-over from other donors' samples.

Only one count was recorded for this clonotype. CDR3 sequence (DNA): TGTGCCAGCACCCGGGACAGCTCTCACACCGGGGAGCTGTTTTTT. Its translation is CASTRDSSHTGELFF. This rearrangement joins TRBV6-6 to TRBJ2-2, with TRBD1 identical over 7 bases. Germline V gives CDR1 MNHNY, CDR2 SVGAGI (reference sequence). This CDR3 contains 15 residues. V shed 7 bases and J 3 bases; nucleotides not matched to a gene: 8.

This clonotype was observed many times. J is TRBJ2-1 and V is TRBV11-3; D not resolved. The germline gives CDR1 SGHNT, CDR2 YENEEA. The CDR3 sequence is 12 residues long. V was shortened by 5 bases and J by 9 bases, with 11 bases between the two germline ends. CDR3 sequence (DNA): TGTGCCAGCAGCAACCAAGGTCCTGAGCAGTTCTTC. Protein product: CASSNQGPEQFF.

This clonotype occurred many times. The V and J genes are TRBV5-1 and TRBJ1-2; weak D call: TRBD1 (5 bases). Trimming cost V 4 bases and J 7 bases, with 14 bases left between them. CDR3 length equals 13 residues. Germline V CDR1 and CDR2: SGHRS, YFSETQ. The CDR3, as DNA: TGCGCCAGCAGCCCGGTAGGGACTAGTGGCTACACCTTC. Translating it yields CASSPVGTSGYTF.

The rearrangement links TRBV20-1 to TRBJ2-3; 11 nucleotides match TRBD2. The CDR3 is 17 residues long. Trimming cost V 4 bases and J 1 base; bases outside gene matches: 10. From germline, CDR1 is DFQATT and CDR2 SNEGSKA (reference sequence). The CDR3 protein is CSATWASGRWGTDTQYF. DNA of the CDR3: TGCAGTGCTACGTGGGCTAGCGGGAGGTGGGGCACAGATACGCAGTATTTT.

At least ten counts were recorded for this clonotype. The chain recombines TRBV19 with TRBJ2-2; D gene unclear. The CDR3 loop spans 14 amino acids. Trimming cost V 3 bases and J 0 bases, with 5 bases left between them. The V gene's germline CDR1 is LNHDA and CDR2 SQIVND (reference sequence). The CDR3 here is CASSILANTGELFF. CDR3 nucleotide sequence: TGTGCCAGTAGTATCCTAGCGAACACCGGGGAGCTGTTTTTT.

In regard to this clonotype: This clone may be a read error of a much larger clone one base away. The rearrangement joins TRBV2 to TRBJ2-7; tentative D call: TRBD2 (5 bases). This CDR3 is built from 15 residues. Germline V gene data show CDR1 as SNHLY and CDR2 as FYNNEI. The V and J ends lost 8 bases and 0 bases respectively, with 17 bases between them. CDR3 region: CASGTRFLSSYEQYF. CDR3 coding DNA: TGTGCCAGCGGTACTAGGTTCCTCAGCTCCTACGAGCAGTACTTC.

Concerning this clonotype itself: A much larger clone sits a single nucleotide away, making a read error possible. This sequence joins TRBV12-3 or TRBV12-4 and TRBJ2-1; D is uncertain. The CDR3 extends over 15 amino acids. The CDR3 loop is CACSSAPGGGDEQFF. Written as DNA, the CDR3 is TGTGCCTGCAGTTCCGCCCCGGGTGGTGGCGATGAGCAGTTCTTC.

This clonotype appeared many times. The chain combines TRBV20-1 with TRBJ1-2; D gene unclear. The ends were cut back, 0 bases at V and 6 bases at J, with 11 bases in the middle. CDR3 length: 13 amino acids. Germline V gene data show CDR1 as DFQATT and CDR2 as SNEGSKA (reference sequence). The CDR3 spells CSARDQEGDGYTF. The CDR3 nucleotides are TGCAGTGCTAGAGACCAAGAGGGAGATGGCTACACCTTC.

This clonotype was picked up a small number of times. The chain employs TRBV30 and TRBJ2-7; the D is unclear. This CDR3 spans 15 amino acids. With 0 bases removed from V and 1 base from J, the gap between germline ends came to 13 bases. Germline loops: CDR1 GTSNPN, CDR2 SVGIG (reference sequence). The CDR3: CAWSVAGPPSYEQYF. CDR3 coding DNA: TGTGCCTGGAGTGTCGCCGGACCCCCATCCTACGAGCAGTACTTC.

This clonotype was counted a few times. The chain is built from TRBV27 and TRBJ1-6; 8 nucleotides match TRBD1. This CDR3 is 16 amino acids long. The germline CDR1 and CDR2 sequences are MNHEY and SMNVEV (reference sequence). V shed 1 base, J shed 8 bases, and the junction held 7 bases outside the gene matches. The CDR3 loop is CASSLYPGGQYSPLHF. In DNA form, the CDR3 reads TGTGCCAGCAGTTTATATCCAGGGGGCCAATATTCACCCCTCCACTTT.

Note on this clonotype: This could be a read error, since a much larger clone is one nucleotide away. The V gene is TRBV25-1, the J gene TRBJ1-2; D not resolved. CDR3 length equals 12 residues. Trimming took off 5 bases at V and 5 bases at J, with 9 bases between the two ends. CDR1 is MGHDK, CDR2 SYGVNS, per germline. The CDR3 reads CASSQGIYGYTF. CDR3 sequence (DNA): TGTGCCAGCAGTCAAGGGATATATGGCTACACCTTC.

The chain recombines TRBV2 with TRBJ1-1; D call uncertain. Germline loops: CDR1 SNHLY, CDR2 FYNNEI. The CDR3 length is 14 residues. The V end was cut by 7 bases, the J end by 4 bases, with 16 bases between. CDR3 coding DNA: TGTGCCAGCACCGCCCACAGCCAGAGCACTGAAGCTTTCTTT. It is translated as CASTAHSQSTEAFF.

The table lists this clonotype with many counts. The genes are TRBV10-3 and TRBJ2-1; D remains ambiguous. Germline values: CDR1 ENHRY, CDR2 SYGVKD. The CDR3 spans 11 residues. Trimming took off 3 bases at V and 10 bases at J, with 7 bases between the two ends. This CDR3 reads CAISDPGEQFF. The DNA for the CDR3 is TGTGCCATCAGTGACCCTGGAGAGCAGTTCTTC.

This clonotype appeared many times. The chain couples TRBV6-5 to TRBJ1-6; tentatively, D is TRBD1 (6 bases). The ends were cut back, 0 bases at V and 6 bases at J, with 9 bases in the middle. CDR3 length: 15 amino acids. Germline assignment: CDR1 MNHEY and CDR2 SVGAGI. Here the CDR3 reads CASSYSSRGNSPLHF. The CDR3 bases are TGTGCCAGCAGTTACTCCTCCAGGGGTAATTCACCCCTCCACTTT.

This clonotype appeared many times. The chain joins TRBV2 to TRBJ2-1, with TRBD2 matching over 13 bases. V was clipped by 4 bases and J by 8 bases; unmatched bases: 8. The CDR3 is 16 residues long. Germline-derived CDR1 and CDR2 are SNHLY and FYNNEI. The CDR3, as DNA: TGTGCCAGCAGTGGATTGGGACTAGCGGGGCGTGATGAGCAGTTCTTC. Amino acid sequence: CASSGLGLAGRDEQFF.

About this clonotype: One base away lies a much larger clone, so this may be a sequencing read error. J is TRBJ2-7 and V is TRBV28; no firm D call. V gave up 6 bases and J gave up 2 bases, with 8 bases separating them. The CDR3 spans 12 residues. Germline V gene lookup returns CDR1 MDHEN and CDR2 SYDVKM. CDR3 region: CASSPKPYEQYF. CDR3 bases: TGTGCCAGCAGCCCGAAACCCTACGAGCAGTACTTC.

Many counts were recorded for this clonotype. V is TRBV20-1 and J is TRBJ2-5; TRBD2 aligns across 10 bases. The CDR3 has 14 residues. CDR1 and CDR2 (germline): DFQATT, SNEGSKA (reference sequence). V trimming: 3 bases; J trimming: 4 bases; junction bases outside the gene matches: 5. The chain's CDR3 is CSASELAGLETQYF. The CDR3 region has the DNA TGCAGTGCTAGCGAACTAGCGGGGCTAGAGACCCAGTACTTC.

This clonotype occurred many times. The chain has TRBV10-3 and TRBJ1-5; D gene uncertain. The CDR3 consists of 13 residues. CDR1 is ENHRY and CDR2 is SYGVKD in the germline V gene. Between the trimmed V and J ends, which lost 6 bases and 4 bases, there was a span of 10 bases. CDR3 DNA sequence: TGTGCCATCAGCAGAGAGTCGAATCAGCCCCAGCATTTT. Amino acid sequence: CAISRESNQPQHF.

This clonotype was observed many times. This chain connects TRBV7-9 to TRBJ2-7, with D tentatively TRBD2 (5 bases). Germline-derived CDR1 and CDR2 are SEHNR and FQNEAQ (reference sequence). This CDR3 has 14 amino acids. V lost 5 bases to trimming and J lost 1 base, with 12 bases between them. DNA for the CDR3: TGTGCCAGCAGCCCCACGGGAACTTCCTACGAGCAGTACTTC. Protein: CASSPTGTSYEQYF.

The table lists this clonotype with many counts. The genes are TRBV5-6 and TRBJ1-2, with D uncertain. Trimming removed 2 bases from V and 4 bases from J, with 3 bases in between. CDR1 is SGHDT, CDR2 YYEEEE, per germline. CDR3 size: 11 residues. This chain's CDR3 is CASSLGYGYTF. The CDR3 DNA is TGTGCCAGCAGCTTAGGCTATGGCTACACCTTC.

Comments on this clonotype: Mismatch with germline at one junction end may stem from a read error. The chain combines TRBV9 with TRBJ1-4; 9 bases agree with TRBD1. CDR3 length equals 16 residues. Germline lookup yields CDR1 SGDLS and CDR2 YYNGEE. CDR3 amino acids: CASSVPLDRGSEKLVF. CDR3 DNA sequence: TGTGCCAGCAGCGTACCCCTGGACAGGGGTTCCGAAAAACTGGTTTTT.

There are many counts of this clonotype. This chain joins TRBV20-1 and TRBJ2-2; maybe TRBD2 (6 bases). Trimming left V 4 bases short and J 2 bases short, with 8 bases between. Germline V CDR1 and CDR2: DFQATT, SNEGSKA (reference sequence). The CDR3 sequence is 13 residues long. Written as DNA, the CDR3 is TGCAGTGCTACGGGACTCAACACCGGGGAGCTGTTTTTT. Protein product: CSATGLNTGELFF.

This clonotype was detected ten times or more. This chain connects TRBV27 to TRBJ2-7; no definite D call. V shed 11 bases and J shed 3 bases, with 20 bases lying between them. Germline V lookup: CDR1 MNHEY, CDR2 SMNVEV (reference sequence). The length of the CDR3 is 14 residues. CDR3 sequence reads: CAGPTGLGFYEQYF. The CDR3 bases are TGTGCCGGGCCTACCGGGTTGGGCTTCTACGAGCAGTACTTC.

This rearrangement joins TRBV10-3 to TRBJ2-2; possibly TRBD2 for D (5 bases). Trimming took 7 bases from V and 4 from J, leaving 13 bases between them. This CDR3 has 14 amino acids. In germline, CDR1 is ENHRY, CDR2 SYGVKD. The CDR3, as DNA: TGTGCCATCAAGGACGGGAATAGCACCGGGGAGCTGTTTTTT. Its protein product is CAIKDGNSTGELFF.

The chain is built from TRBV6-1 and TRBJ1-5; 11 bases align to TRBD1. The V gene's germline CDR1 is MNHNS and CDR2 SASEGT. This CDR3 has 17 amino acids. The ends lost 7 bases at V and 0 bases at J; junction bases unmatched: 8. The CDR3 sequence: CASTGQGAAYSNQPQHF. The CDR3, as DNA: TGTGCCAGCACCGGACAGGGGGCGGCTTATAGCAATCAGCCCCAGCATTTT.

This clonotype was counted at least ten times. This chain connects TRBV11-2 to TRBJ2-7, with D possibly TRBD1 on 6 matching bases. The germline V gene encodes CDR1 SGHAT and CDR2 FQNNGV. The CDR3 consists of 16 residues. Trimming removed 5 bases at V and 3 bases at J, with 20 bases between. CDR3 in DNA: TGTGCCAGCAGCCAACAAGTCATTGGGGACAACTACGAGCAGTACTTC. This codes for CASSQQVIGDNYEQYF.

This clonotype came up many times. The CDR3 spells CASSLLGGRHNEQFF. The CDR3 coding sequence is TGTGCCAGCAGCTTGTTGGGGGGAAGACACAATGAGCAGTTCTTC. The rearrangement uses TRBV7-9 and TRBJ2-1; D perhaps matches TRBD2 (6 bases). This CDR3 is 15 amino acids long. V was shortened by 3 bases and J by 5 bases, with 14 bases between the two germline ends. CDR1 SEHNR and CDR2 FQNEAQ come from the germline V gene (reference sequence). Full variable domain (rest looked up from reference TRBV7-9 and TRBJ2-1): DTGVSQNPRHKITKRGQNVTFRCDPISEHNRLYWYRQTLGQGPEFLTYFQNEAQLEKSRLLSDRFSAERPKGSFSTLEIQRTEQGDSAMYLCASSLLGGRHNEQFFGPGTRLTVL.

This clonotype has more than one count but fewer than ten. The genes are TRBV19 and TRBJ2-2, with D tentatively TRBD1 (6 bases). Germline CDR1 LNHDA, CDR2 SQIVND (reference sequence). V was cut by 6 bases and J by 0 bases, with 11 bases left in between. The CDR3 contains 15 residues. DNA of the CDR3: TGTGCCAGTAGACAGGACAGTGCGAACACCGGGGAGCTGTTTTTT. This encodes CASRQDSANTGELFF.

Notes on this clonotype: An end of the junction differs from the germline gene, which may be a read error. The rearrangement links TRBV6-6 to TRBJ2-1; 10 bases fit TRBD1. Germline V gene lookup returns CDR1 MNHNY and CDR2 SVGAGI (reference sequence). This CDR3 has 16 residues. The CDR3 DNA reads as TGTGCCAGCAGTTACTCGGGGACAGGGGTTTACAGTGAGCAGTTCTTC. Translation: CASSYSGTGVYSEQFF.